This T cell receptor beta chain originates from a study of regulatory T cells in long-lasting Graves disease (dated by TCRdb to the early 2020s). For context, the study as a whole: Newly diagnosed Graves' disease patients had taken antithyroid drugs for less than 3 months. Persistent Graves' disease patients were compared with newly diagnosed Graves' disease patients by peripheral blood TCR sequencing and RNA sequencing. The study was conducted in China and was registered as a clinical trial. A total of around 35 samples underwent TCR sequencing, from roughly 13 patients with persistent Graves' disease and 20 patients with newly diagnosed Graves' disease.

This clonotype has a count of ten or more. Its recognized antigen is unknown. No much larger clone is present one base from it, and per-base qualities are unavailable. The investigation overall reported the following: Preferential use of TRBV28, TRBJ1-2 and TRBJ2-5 was observed in persistent disease, whereas TRBV20-1 and TRBJ2-1 were favored in newly diagnosed disease. A larger number of public clonotypes was shared among persistent patients (approximately 3,000) than among newly diagnosed patients (roughly 1,000). Persistent Graves' disease patients showed lower TCR Shannon entropy and fewer highly expanded clones than newly diagnosed patients, suggesting clonal expansion. Sequencing and analysis were limited to the TCR beta chain. The authors noted that the small sample size was a limitation that may lower accuracy. Because the primary lesion, thyroid tissue, could not be accessed, the study looked at peripheral blood alone.

Library generation was performed with multiplex PCR. The sequencing machine was an Illumina HiSeq 4000. To build TCR beta libraries, CDR3 regions were amplified by Arm-PCR using iRepertoire HTBI primers. Before sequencing, the PCR products went through gel purification. The study's own analysis went as follows. Gene usage analysis of CDR3 amino acid clonotypes used the 55 to 80 TRBV and around 14 TRBJ segments found across samples. Filtered high-quality paired reads were merged into contigs using COPE and FqMerger. BLAST was used to align contigs to the IMGT TRBV, TRBD and TRBJ reference genes, and CDR3 was defined following IMGT. Clonotypes above 0.1% frequency were classified as highly expanded clones. Shannon entropy was used to measure repertoire diversity, and the Gini coefficient was used to measure V-J evenness. A clonotype found in more than one individual was treated as public. TCRdb trimmed the raw reads at Q25, called clones with MiXCR and kept productive beta chains. For every CDR3 protein sequence, its rows merge into one entry that carries the most common genes and DNA. These V and J calls rely on TCRdb rather than the paper's analysis. The sample table lists 400,000 to 550,000 distinct CDR3 sequences, around 14% of them with a count of one. In total, the top ten clones hold approximately 16% of the sample.

Deletion took 2 bases off V and 2 bases off J, with a span of 7 bases between the germline ends. Based on the germline V gene (reference sequence), the CDR1 and CDR2 sequences are PRHDT and FYEKMQ. Measured from the cysteine to the phenylalanine, the CDR3 is 13 residues long. Solely the CDR3 DNA is kept, with 39 bases framed from the first base. Sample time point, as interpreted from the label and publication: newly diagnosed GD, antithyroid drugs for less than 3 months. For both TCR sequencing and RNA sequencing, RNA was extracted from PBMCs using TRIzol. The diagnosis of Graves' disease was made according to American Thyroid Association guidelines. The patients came from an endocrinology department in Xi'an, China. Each patient gave about 10 milliliters of peripheral blood, collected in an EDTA anticoagulant tube. Ficoll Paque Plus density gradient separation was used to isolate PBMCs, and no further T cell sorting was done. An Agilent 2100 Bioanalyzer and agarose gel were used to check RNA quality, while a NanoDrop 2000 measured RNA concentration.

These same records also appear under a second study, on T cells in Graves' hyperthyroidism and ophthalmopathy. The second paper further reports: Stable Graves' hyperthyroidism was defined as the absence of progression to ophthalmopathy over 18 months of follow-up. Hyperthyroidism patients were aged 18 to 65 years and newly diagnosed, with disease duration of less than 2 months. Patients with uncontrolled infections, other autoimmune diseases, pregnancy or lactation were excluded. Diagnoses were based on clinical symptoms, serum thyroxine and TRAb, thyroid ultrasound and orbital computed tomography. The first round of RT-PCR for the TCR CDR3 was performed with the HTBI primer set and the Qiagen OneStep RT-PCR kit. Most expanded thyroid clonotypes (frequency above 0.001) were also found in blood, which suggests that blood repertoires may mirror thyroid immune responses. In cross-validation, a model built on a 13 V-J signature told ophthalmopathy apart from stable hyperthyroidism with 85% to 90% sensitivity and about 81% specificity, and in testing the same model reached 80%/75%. In validation, the model predicted progression to ophthalmopathy a median of roughly 6.5 months before onset, with about 70% sensitivity and around 76% specificity. A discovery cohort of about a hundred patients, 43 with Graves' ophthalmopathy and 55 to 60 with stable Graves' hyperthyroidism, was used to find distinguishing TCR V-J signatures. Prospective prediction of ophthalmopathy was tested in an independent validation cohort consisting of 18 hyperthyroidism patients and around 16 patients who later progressed to ophthalmopathy. The 75 to 100 discovery patients were divided at random into training and test sets in a 7:3 ratio. In addition, the study compared T-cell repertoires in thyroid tissue and in blood from roughly 6 Graves' hyperthyroidism patients. After sampling, hyperthyroidism patients received methimazole starting at 30 mg daily, and ophthalmopathy patients received high-dose intravenous methylprednisolone. Libraries were constructed in a second round of multiplex PCR, after which size selection and purification were performed. The libraries were sequenced on an Illumina HiSeq2000 using paired-end 100 bp reads. SOAPnuke was used to process the raw data, removing reads that contained adapters or uncalled bases, had a mean Phred below 15, or lacked an exact match to the constant primer or identifier. High-quality paired reads were merged with COPE v1.2.5, and unique nucleotide sequences were defined as clonotypes. Clonotypes were aligned to IMGT TRBV, TRBD and TRBJ reference segments using MiTCR v1.1. Only V-J combinations with frequency above 0.0001, covering 99% to 99.2% of repertoires, were analysed. A TCS score was defined as the ratio between F50 (clonal expansion) and ExV (chaos), using BLOSUM62-based TCRdist between CDR3 peptides within each V-J. Welch's t-statistics and random forest reduced approximately 520 V-J features to 10 to 15, which were used in a naive Bayes classifier (R e1071). Sample size was not statistically predetermined, and investigators were not blinded to group allocation. According to the paper, TCR Vbeta CDR3 sequencing was carried out on over 130 peripheral blood samples, which came from under 50 ophthalmopathy, fewer than 80 hyperthyroidism and some 17 progressor patients.

This receptor was taken from a young woman with Graves disease. Donor details come from another sample of the same person, matched by shared clones. This specimen consisted of peripheral blood mononuclear cells (PBMCs), obtained at new diagnosis, from a patient treated with antithyroid drugs. The sequence is built from TRBV13 and TRBJ2-7, with no reliable assignment of the D segment. The DNA sequence is given as TGTGCCAGCAGCTTAACGGTACCCTACGAGCAGTACTTC. Its protein reads: CASSLTVPYEQYF.